This T cell receptor (beta chain) was identified during a study of shared clonotypes between healthy human individuals. Points from the study as a whole: Naive subsets generally had larger estimated richness than memory subsets.

With regard to this clone: Its antigen is still unknown.

The assay ran at deep level. Researchers divided each subset's genomic DNA evenly across several immunoSEQ plates. Using immunoSEQ multiplex PCR, the repertoire was profiled, and TCRdb retains in-frame clones only, with some absent. There are about 2 million clones in the sample; over 85% occur only once, and 0.1% to 0.15% lies in the top ten. The germline V gene encodes CDR1 MNHNY and CDR2 SVGAGI (reference sequence). The V gene end was trimmed by 6 bases and the J gene end by 5 bases; junction bases not matched to a gene: 6. The CDR3 runs to 14 residues. The clonotype originates from a man aged 18 to 30 in good health. What was sequenced was naive CD4+ T cells sorted from blood. Described subset: CD45RA+ positively selected. This sequence joins TRBV6-6 and TRBJ2-1; 8 positions match TRBD2. The CDR3 loop is CASRFGRADNEQFF. CDR3 in DNA: TGTGCCAGCAGGTTCGGGAGGGCGGACAATGAGCAGTTCTTC.